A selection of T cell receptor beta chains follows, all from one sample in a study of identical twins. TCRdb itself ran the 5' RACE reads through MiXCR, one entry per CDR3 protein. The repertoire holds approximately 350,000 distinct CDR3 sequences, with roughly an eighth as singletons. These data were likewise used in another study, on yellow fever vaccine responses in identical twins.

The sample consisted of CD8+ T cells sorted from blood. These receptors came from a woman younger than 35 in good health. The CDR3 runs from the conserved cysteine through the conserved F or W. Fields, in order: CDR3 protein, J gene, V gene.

CDR3: CASSLEGRTQETQYF; J: TRBJ2-5; V: TRBV5-1
CDR3: CSARTLNTGELFFF; J: TRBJ2-2; V: TRBV20-1
CDR3: CASSAGQSAEQYF; J: TRBJ2-7; V: TRBV2
CDR3: CASGINSGTAAATGELFF; J: TRBJ2-2; V: TRBV12-5
CDR3: CASSLGPSRANVLTF; J: TRBJ2-6; V: TRBV5-6
CDR3: CASSTSLAASYEQYF; J: TRBJ2-7; V: TRBV7-6
CDR3: CSAPLFSGDSDTQYF; J: TRBJ2-3; V: TRBV20-1
CDR3: CASSQGGGFLNSPLHF; J: TRBJ1-6; V: TRBV4-1
CDR3: CATSRTGGGNEQFF; J: TRBJ2-1; V: TRBV15
CDR3: CSARDSSAGELFF; J: TRBJ2-2; V: TRBV20-1
CDR3: CASSPDYTRSTEAFF; J: TRBJ1-1; V: TRBV7-8
CDR3: CASSLSSGTTEAFF; J: TRBJ1-1; V: TRBV7-8
CDR3: CASRRRGVGDEQFF; J: TRBJ2-1; V: TRBV5-1
CDR3: CATSEVGYNQPQHF; J: TRBJ1-5; V: TRBV24-1
CDR3: CAISFQTGDEQFF; J: TRBJ2-1; V: TRBV10-3
CDR3: CASSLSRDTQYF; J: TRBJ2-3; V: TRBV7-9
CDR3: CASSFGGINTEAFF; J: TRBJ1-1; V: TRBV12-3/TRBV12-4
CDR3: CASSDGPEGELFF; J: TRBJ2-2; V: TRBV6-4
CDR3: CSARDFQGFQPQHF; J: TRBJ1-5; V: TRBV20-1
CDR3: CATSRVRDSPLHF; J: TRBJ1-6; V: TRBV15
CDR3: CASSLAIGNVAEAFF; J: TRBJ1-1; V: TRBV5-1
CDR3: CAISGTSGPTTSYNEQFF; J: TRBJ2-1; V: TRBV10-3
CDR3: CSASNLAGDRSYEQYF; J: TRBJ2-7; V: TRBV20-1
CDR3: CASSTGNYEQYF; J: TRBJ2-7; V: TRBV5-1
CDR3: CASSSSFRRWLYEQYF; J: TRBJ2-7; V: TRBV28
CDR3: CSVQGTGKPDTQYF; J: TRBJ2-3; V: TRBV29-1
CDR3: CASSVGTTNTGELFF; J: TRBJ2-2; V: TRBV6-1
CDR3: CASSSLAGSYNEQFF; J: TRBJ2-1; V: TRBV7-9
CDR3: CASSLDLGNNEQFF; J: TRBJ2-1; V: TRBV11-2
CDR3: CASSFRAGDTQYF; J: TRBJ2-3; V: TRBV28
CDR3: CASSLIRDSYEQYF; J: TRBJ2-7; V: TRBV5-1
CDR3: CASSTGTGGTDTQYF; J: TRBJ2-3; V: TRBV7-9
CDR3: CASSPLSSGGLRETQYF; J: TRBJ2-5; V: TRBV27
CDR3: CATSLAGRFTDTQYF; J: TRBJ2-3; V: TRBV24-1
CDR3: CASRPAGTGGARNEQFF; J: TRBJ2-1; V: TRBV7-9
CDR3: CASSPKGGAFEQFF; J: TRBJ2-1; V: TRBV14
CDR3: CASSLGTYSYNEQFF; J: TRBJ2-1; V: TRBV7-3
CDR3: CAISESISVKGEKLFF; J: TRBJ1-4; V: TRBV10-3
CDR3: CASSLAGPNSYNEQFF; J: TRBJ2-1; V: TRBV27
CDR3: CASSLGDRRSGAQYF; J: TRBJ2-5; V: TRBV5-6
CDR3: CASSAAGTGPDTQYF; J: TRBJ2-3; V: TRBV9
CDR3: CASSEGDRGNEQFF; J: TRBJ2-1; V: TRBV2
CDR3: CASSQTQGATVEAFF; J: TRBJ1-1; V: TRBV4-1
CDR3: CASIGLAGNTGELFF; J: TRBJ2-2; V: TRBV6-1
CDR3: CASSLVWVGDTQYF; J: TRBJ2-5; V: TRBV7-8
CDR3: CSARLADSYEQYF; J: TRBJ2-7; V: TRBV20-1
CDR3: CASRGSGSDEQFF; J: TRBJ2-1; V: TRBV10-2
CDR3: CATDQVSGTQYF; J: TRBJ2-3; V: TRBV9
CDR3: CASIGTSAPHEQYF; J: TRBJ2-7; V: TRBV2
CDR3: CASSPYLEAETQYF; J: TRBJ2-5; V: TRBV11-2
CDR3: CASTRTGGASGNTIYF; J: TRBJ1-3; V: TRBV23-1
CDR3: CASSLKGGSYNEQFF; J: TRBJ2-1; V: TRBV27
CDR3: CASLSGSGVQFF; J: TRBJ2-1; V: TRBV2
CDR3: CSARDRSVPYNEQFF; J: TRBJ2-1; V: TRBV20-1
CDR3: CAISESDSSYRGNQPQHF; J: TRBJ1-5; V: TRBV10-3
CDR3: CATSREGTGGYEQYF; J: TRBJ2-7; V: TRBV15
CDR3: CSVDSGKLFF; J: TRBJ1-4; V: TRBV29-1
CDR3: CASSVGTGMDEQYF; J: TRBJ2-7; V: TRBV9
CDR3: CASSFLDRGNEQFF; J: TRBJ2-1; V: TRBV28